This T cell receptor (beta chain) was found in a study of somatic mutations in cytotoxic T cells in rheumatoid arthritis. Background on the study: Patient blood, less than 35 ml in EDTA, was obtained immediately after diagnosis and prior to the start of any treatment.

Profiled with immunoSEQ multiplex PCR; TCRdb holds only in-frame clones, not every one. In the table there are around 16,000 clones, almost 85% of which are singletons. Regarding this clone: What it binds is not known.

Study-level results: Within the rheumatoid arthritis patients, CD8+ clonality went up as age increased (Spearman r=0.49). The same was not true of the healthy controls. More than 20% of CD8+ cells belonged to the largest clone in about an eighth of the roughly 65 patients. Among rheumatoid arthritis patients, TRBV07 appeared slightly underrepresented, and this finding was left without any adjustment for multiple comparisons.

Germline CDR1 is MNHEY and CDR2 is SMNVEV (reference sequence). Trimming removed 2 bases from V and 0 bases from J, with 9 bases in between. This CDR3 region has 15 residues. This chain links TRBV27 with TRBJ2-3; no clear D. The sample comprised CD8+ T cells sorted from blood. The TCR originated in a woman in her 50s with rheumatoid arthritis. Written as DNA, the CDR3 is TGTGCCAGCAGTTTAATGGGCCTAAGCACAGATACGCAGTATTTT. It yields the protein CASSLMGLSTDTQYF.